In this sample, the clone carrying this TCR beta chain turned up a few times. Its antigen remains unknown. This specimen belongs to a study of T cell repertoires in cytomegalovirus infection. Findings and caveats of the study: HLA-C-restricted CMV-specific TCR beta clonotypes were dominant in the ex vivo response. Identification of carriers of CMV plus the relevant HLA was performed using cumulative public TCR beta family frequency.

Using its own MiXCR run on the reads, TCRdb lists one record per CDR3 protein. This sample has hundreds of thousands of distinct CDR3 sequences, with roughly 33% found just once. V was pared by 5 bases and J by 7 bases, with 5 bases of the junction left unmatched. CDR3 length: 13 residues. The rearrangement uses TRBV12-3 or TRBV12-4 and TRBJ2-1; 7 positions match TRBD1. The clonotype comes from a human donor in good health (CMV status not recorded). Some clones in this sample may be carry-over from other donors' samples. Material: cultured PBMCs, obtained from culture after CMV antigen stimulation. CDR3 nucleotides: TGTGCCAGCAGTGAAGACAGGGTAAATGAGCAGTTCTTC. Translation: CASSEDRVNEQFF.